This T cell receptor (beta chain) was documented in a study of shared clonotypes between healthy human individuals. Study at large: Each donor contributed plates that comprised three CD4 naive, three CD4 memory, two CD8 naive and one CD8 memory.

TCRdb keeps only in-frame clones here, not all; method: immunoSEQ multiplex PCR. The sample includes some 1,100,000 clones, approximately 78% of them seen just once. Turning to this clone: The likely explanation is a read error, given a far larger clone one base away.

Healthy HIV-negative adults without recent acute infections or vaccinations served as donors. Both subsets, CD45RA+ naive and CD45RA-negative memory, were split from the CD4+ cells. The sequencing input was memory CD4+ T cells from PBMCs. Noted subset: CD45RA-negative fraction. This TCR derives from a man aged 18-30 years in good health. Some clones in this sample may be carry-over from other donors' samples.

This CDR3 reads CASSFSAENTEAFF. The CDR3, as DNA: TGCGCCAGCAGCTTTTCGGCGGAGAACACTGAAGCTTTCTTT. The chain combines TRBV5-1 with TRBJ1-1; D unclear. CDR3 size: 14 residues. Looked up from germline, CDR1 is SGHRS and CDR2 is YFSETQ. Deletions cut 2 bases from V and 1 base from J, with 9 bases between.